These 22 T cell receptor beta chains came from one sample sequenced in a study of blood T cell repertoires in COVID-19. Sequencing was performed with immunoSEQ multiplex PCR; in TCRdb, only in-frame clones are kept and a portion is missing. This table has about 68,000 clones, approximately 85% appearing once. Source material: peripheral blood. All receptors derive from a man in his fifties or sixties with acute or convalescent COVID-19.

V usage is TRBV27 and J usage is TRBJ2-7; 9 bases map to TRBD1. With 5 bases clipped from V and 3 bases from J, the junction kept 5 bases outside the gene matches. CDR3 size: 14 residues. The germline V gene has CDR1 MNHEY and CDR2 SMNVEV (reference sequence). The CDR3, as DNA: TGTGCCAGCAGTGCGGACAGGGGAGGCTACGAGCAGTACTTC. This sequence encodes CASSADRGGYEQYF.

This clone was observed at least ten times. J is TRBJ2-4 and V is TRBV5-6; 8 positions agree with TRBD1. The length of the CDR3 is 14 residues. Germline CDR1 reads SGHDT; CDR2 reads YYEEEE. The V and J ends lost 2 bases and 5 bases, in that order; junction bases with no gene match: 3. The CDR3 protein is CASSLWDRQNIQYF. The CDR3 bases are TGTGCCAGCAGCTTATGGGACAGGCAAAACATTCAGTACTTC.

The chain joins TRBV10-1 to TRBJ2-2; 7 bases fit TRBD1. The CDR3 extends over 15 amino acids. J was trimmed by 5 bases and V by 4 bases; bases with no gene match: 7. Germline lookup yields CDR1 WNHNN and CDR2 SYGVQD (reference sequence). The CDR3 sequence: CASSGQGVVTGELFF. CDR3 DNA: TGCGCCAGCAGTGGACAGGGAGTGGTAACCGGGGAGCTGTTTTTT.

This chain joins TRBV7-2 and TRBJ2-2; the D gene is possibly TRBD1 (6 bases). V lost 3 bases, J lost 0 bases, and 11 bases lay in between. Germline V CDR1 and CDR2: SGHTA, FQGNSA. The CDR3 spans 16 residues. DNA of the CDR3: TGTGCCAGCAGCTTCAGGGGCCCAGCGAACACCGGGGAGCTGTTTTTT. Protein sequence: CASSFRGPANTGELFF. Full variable domain (missing parts from reference TRBV7-2 and TRBJ2-2): GAGVSQSPSNKVTEKGKDVELRCDPISGHTALYWYRQSLGQGLEFLIYFQGNSAPDKSGLPSDRFSAERTGGSVSTLTIQRTQQEDSAVYLCASSFRGPANTGELFFGEGSRLTVL.

This clone occurred a few times. V gene TRBV2 combines with J gene TRBJ2-7; TRBD2 matches at 8 bases. Per germline, CDR1 SNHLY and CDR2 FYNNEI. V lost 8 bases, J lost 2 bases, and 8 bases stayed unmatched. There are 14 residues in the CDR3. The CDR3 DNA reads as TGTGCCAGCGGACGTAGCGGGGCCCCCTACGAGCAGTACTTC. Translating it yields CASGRSGAPYEQYF.

The rearrangement uses TRBV11-3 and TRBJ2-1, with D unclear. The CDR3 sequence is 13 residues long. Germline-derived CDR1 and CDR2 are SGHNT and YENEEA. The germline V and J ends were trimmed by 5 bases and 5 bases, with 10 bases remaining between them. CDR3 nucleotide sequence: TGTGCCAGCAGCCGAGGAAGGAACAATGAGCAGTTCTTC. Protein product: CASSRGRNNEQFF.

V usage is TRBV2 and J usage is TRBJ2-7; perhaps TRBD2 as D (6 bases). CDR1 is SNHLY, CDR2 FYNNEI, per germline. The V and J ends lost 3 bases and 4 bases respectively, with 13 bases between them. The CDR3 length is 14 residues. The CDR3 DNA is TGTGCCAGCAGTGAGCCCGGACTAAGGTACGAGCAGTACGTC. It encodes CASSEPGLRYEQYV.

The rearrangement joins TRBV4-1 to TRBJ1-4; 8 bases align to TRBD1. The CDR3 is made up of 17 amino acids. J was trimmed by 8 bases and V by 4 bases; bases with no gene match: 15. The germline CDR1 and CDR2 sequences are MGHRA and YSYEKL. The CDR3 reads CASSLTPRQGIAEKLFF. The CDR3 DNA sequence: TGCGCCAGCAGCCTTACACCTAGACAGGGGATAGCGGAAAAACTGTTTTTT.

This clone was detected once. The chain recombines TRBV24-1 with TRBJ2-2, with a weak D call TRBD2 (6 bases). Looked up from germline, CDR1 is KGHDR and CDR2 is SFDVKD. CDR3 length equals 16 residues. V was cut by 4 bases and J by 0 bases, with 11 bases left in between. CDR3 DNA: TGTGCCACCAGTGAGTCCGGGACTTCGAACACCGGGGAGCTGTTTTTT. It yields the protein CATSESGTSNTGELFF.

The V gene is TRBV29-1, the J gene TRBJ1-2; 10 bases agree with TRBD1. The CDR3 sequence is 13 residues long. V trimming: 6 bases; J trimming: 4 bases; junction bases outside the gene matches: 5. Germline values: CDR1 SQVTM, CDR2 ANQGSEA. The CDR3 nucleotides read TGCAGCGTGACAGGGGGCGCACCCTATGGCTACACCTTC. This encodes CSVTGGAPYGYTF.

This clone was counted between two and nine times. CDR3 DNA sequence: TGTGCCAGCAGCTTAGGGCTAGCAGAGACCCAGTACTTC. Translation: CASSLGLAETQYF. The chain uses TRBV11-2 and TRBJ2-5; weak D call: TRBD2 (5 bases). This CDR3 has 13 residues. Germline V gives CDR1 SGHAT, CDR2 FQNNGV. Deletions cut 1 base from V and 4 bases from J, with 7 bases between.

The V call is TRBV7-2, the J call TRBJ2-1, with 12 bases identical to TRBD2. The length of the CDR3 is 18 residues. Germline V CDR1 and CDR2: SGHTA, FQGNSA. V was pared by 1 base and J by 4 bases, with 8 bases of the junction left unmatched. This chain's CDR3 is CASSLVIGTSGSYNEQFF. The CDR3 region has the DNA TGTGCCAGCAGCTTAGTTATCGGGACTAGCGGGTCATACAATGAGCAGTTCTTC.

The chain employs TRBV6-5 and TRBJ1-1; D unresolved. The V end lost 7 bases, the J end lost 4 bases, and 13 bases lay between the germline ends. The length of the CDR3 is 13 residues. Looked up from germline, CDR1 is MNHEY and CDR2 is SVGAGI. Here the CDR3 reads CASKTPSGTEAFF. CDR3 bases: TGTGCCAGCAAGACACCGTCCGGCACTGAAGCTTTCTTT.

The sample holds one count of this clone. This sequence joins TRBV7-2 and TRBJ2-7, with 7 nucleotides matching TRBD1. The germline V gene has CDR1 SGHTA and CDR2 FQGNSA. The length of the CDR3 is 17 residues. V trimming: 2 bases; J trimming: 3 bases; junction bases outside the gene matches: 13. CDR3 residues: CASSLRGQQKNYYEQYF. The CDR3, as DNA: TGTGCCAGCAGCTTACGGGGACAGCAAAAAAATTACTACGAGCAGTACTTC.

This chain joins TRBV29-1 and TRBJ1-1; 9 bases match TRBD1. Looked up from germline, CDR1 is SQVTM and CDR2 is ANQGSEA. V was pared by 7 bases and J by 5 bases, with 8 bases of the junction left unmatched. This CDR3 has 13 amino acids. CDR3 nucleotide sequence: TGCAGCGCTCGGACAGGGGCGGGGACTGAAGCTTTCTTT. The encoded protein is CSARTGAGTEAFF. Full variable domain (rest looked up from reference TRBV29-1 and TRBJ1-1): SAVISQKPSRDICQRGTSLTIQCQVDSQVTMMFWYRQQPGQSLTLIATANQGSEATYESGFVIDKFPISRPNLTFSTLTVSNMSPEDSSIYLCSARTGAGTEAFFGQGTRLTVV.

The chain employs TRBV7-9 and TRBJ1-3, with a weak D call TRBD1 (6 bases). CDR3 length equals 16 residues. V lost 5 bases, J lost 0 bases, and 14 bases lay in between. The germline CDR1 and CDR2 sequences are SEHNR and FQNEAQ (reference sequence). The CDR3 sequence: CASSATGTRSGNTIYF. In DNA form, the CDR3 reads TGTGCCAGCAGCGCGACCGGGACACGCTCTGGAAACACCATATATTTT. The full variable domain, with the rest looked up from reference TRBV7-9 and TRBJ1-3, is DTGVSQNPRHKITKRGQNVTFRCDPISEHNRLYWYRQTLGQGPEFLTYFQNEAQLEKSRLLSDRFSAERPKGSFSTLEIQRTEQGDSAMYLCASSATGTRSGNTIYFGEGSWLTVV.

The chain combines TRBV20-1 with TRBJ2-5; TRBD2 matches 11 bases. The CDR3 is made up of 16 amino acids. V lost 3 bases to trimming and J lost 5 bases; unmatched junction nucleotides: 11. Germline CDR1 is DFQATT and CDR2 is SNEGSKA (reference sequence). Written as DNA, the CDR3 is TGCAGTGCTAGTGGTGTTCTAGCGGGGGGCTTGGAGACCCAGTACTTC. It yields the protein CSASGVLAGGLETQYF.

The V call is TRBV15, the J call TRBJ2-7; 8 bases match TRBD1. The CDR3 is 14 amino acids. Trimming cost V 4 bases and J 3 bases; bases outside gene matches: 5. Germline lookup yields CDR1 LNHNV and CDR2 YYDKDF (reference sequence). CDR3 coding DNA: TGTGCCACCAGCATCCGGACAGGGAGCTACGAGCAGTACTTC. It specifies CATSIRTGSYEQYF.

The V and J genes are TRBV19 and TRBJ1-5; 7 nucleotides align to TRBD1. Germline values: CDR1 LNHDA, CDR2 SQIVND (reference sequence). The CDR3 contains 16 residues. J was trimmed by 2 bases and V by 10 bases; bases with no gene match: 14. The DNA of the CDR3 is TGTGCCACTCTAGACCGATCCGACAGGGGCAATCAGCCCCAGCATTTT. Protein sequence: CATLDRSDRGNQPQHF.

V is TRBV4-1 and J is TRBJ1-5; TRBD1 matches 9 bases. Germline loops: CDR1 MGHRA, CDR2 YSYEKL. This CDR3 comprises 17 residues. V lost 3 bases and J lost 4; bases outside the gene matches: 10. DNA of the CDR3: TGCGCCAGCAGCCACCCCAAGGGACAGGGTGAGAATCAGCCCCAGCATTTT. Its protein is CASSHPKGQGENQPQHF.

This clone was detected a few times. This sequence joins TRBV18 and TRBJ1-2, with 9 bases fitting TRBD1. Germline trimming cut 1 base from V and 7 bases from J; bases unmatched to any gene: 1. The germline gives CDR1 KGHSH, CDR2 LQKENI. This CDR3 has 13 residues. In DNA form, the CDR3 reads TGTGCCAGCTCACCACAGGGACAGGGTGGCTACACCTTC. This encodes CASSPQGQGGYTF.

This clone has a single count. The CDR3 bases are TGTGCCAGCAGCGTGAATAGAGAGCAGTTCTTC. This translates into CASSVNREQFF. The V gene is TRBV6-5, the J gene TRBJ2-1, with no clear D. The CDR3 spans 11 residues. Germline V gene data show CDR1 as MNHEY and CDR2 as SVGAGI. V shed 6 bases and J shed 10 bases, with 10 bases lying between them.